This TCR beta chain originates from a study of blood T cell repertoires in COVID-19. Study information: COVID-19 samples from acute and convalescent phases originated in the United States, Italy and Spain. Sources were T cells, B-cell-depleted T cells, or PBMCs; the material itself was cDNA or gDNA.

The germline gives CDR1 KGHDR, CDR2 SFDVKD. V trimming: 2 bases; J trimming: 3 bases; junction bases outside the gene matches: 4. The CDR3 spans 15 residues. Original processing methods: The assay estimated nucleated cells by amplifying reference gene primers. The data were produced by immunoSEQ multiplex PCR, yet TCRdb's version contains in-frame clones alone and is incomplete. D and trimming were read from the DNA, whereas the V and J calls and clone size are those reported in that table. There are 70,000 to 80,000 clones in the sample; about 80% occur only once, and less than 45% lies in the top ten.

Input material: peripheral blood. The V gene is TRBV24-1, the J gene TRBJ2-3, with 7 bases identical to TRBD2. The sequence derives from a man at least 80 years old with acute or convalescent COVID-19. CDR3 sequence: CATSDSRGRTDTQYF. DNA for the CDR3: TGTGCCACCAGTGATTCCCGCGGGAGAACAGATACGCAGTATTTT.